This TCR beta chain was retrieved from a study of blood T cell repertoires in COVID-19. Study summary: Acute-phase and convalescent COVID-19 samples originated in the United States, Italy and Spain.

Authors' data handling: Reference gene primer amplification in the assay estimated nucleated cell counts. Profiled with immunoSEQ multiplex PCR; TCRdb holds only in-frame clones, not every one. The V and J calls and clone size were taken over from that table, and D and trimming were inferred from the DNA. The sample holds around 340,000 clones, around nine tenths seen once. The CDR3 consists of 15 residues. Germline CDR1 SGHDT, CDR2 YYEEEE. The V gene lost 1 base and the J gene lost 4 bases, with 14 bases spanning the gap. Participants were placed into cohorts based on the clinical history they reported.

Sequencing used PBMCs or T cells enriched from blood (not recorded which). This chain joins TRBV5-6 and TRBJ1-2; D gene uncertain. The receptor's source is a woman aged 30 to 39 who had been exposed to COVID-19. The CDR3 protein is CASSLRTADTYGYTF. In DNA form, the CDR3 reads TGTGCCAGCAGCTTGAGAACAGCTGACACCTATGGCTACACCTTC.